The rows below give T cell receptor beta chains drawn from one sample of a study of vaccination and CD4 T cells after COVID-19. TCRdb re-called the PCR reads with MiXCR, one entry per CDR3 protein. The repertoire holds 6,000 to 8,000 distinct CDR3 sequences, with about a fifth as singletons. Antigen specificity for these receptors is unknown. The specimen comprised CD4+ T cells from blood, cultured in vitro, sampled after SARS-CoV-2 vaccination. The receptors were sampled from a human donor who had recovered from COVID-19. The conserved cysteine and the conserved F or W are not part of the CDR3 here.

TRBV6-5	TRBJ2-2	ASSLRGGVNTGELF
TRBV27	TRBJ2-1	ASSTWTSGISYNEQF
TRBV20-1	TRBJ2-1	SASGNYNEQF
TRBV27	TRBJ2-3	ASSPRGLSTDTQY
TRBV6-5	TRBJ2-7	ASSYAVAGAYEQY
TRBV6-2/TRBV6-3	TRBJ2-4	ASALAGEAKNIQY
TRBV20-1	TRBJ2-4	SARDPTTEGVLLGNIQY
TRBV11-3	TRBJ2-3	ASSLELGRRTDTQY
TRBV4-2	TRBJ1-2	ASSQDGRTNYGYT
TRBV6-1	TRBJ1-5	ASSGGDRYYSNQPQH
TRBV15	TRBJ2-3	ATSRGRGDTQY
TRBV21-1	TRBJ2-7	ASTLTSDTYEQY
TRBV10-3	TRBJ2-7	AISELAGAPYEQY
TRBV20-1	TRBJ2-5	SARDAGQETQY
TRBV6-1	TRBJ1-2	ASSGNIGYT
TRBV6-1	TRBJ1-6	ASSNPNSPLH
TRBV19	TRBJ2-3	ASSSPSGAGGDTQY
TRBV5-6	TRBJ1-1	ASSLSLQSDTEAF
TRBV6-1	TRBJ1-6	ASSVGQGASPLH
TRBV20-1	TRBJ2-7	SQLTGGPASYEQY
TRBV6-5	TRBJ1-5	ASSFTNQPQH
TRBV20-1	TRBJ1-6	SARYTQGHNSPLH
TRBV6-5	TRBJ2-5	ASSYPGETQY
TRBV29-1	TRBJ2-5	SVDRGGETQY
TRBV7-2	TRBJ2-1	ASSLAGGIDEQF
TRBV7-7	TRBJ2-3	ASSINAADTQY
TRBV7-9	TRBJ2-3	ASSISGGAGDTQY
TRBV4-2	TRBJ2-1	ASSRVLAGGDNEQF
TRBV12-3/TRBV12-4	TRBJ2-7	ASSFGLAGVEQY
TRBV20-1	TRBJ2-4	SARLPGADIQY
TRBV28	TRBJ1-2	ASSPQVNYGYT
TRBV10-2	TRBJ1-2	ASHTGGTGAFGYT
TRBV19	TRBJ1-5	ASSRGLTADQPQH
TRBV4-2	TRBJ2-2	ASSPRQGIDTGELF
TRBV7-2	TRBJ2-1	ASSLLAGGRNEQF
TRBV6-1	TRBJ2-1	ATTITGGLYNEQF
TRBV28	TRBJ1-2	ASFGASNYGYT
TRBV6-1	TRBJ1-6	ASSEEASPNSPLH
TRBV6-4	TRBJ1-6	ASSRTPTGQGNSPLH
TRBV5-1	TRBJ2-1	ASSFEYSYNEQF
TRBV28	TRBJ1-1	ASSLTRVGMNTEAF
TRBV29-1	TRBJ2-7	SVRTGVGRQQY
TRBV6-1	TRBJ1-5	ASSVAGAGQPQH
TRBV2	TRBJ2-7	ASSARLVQGDSNEQY
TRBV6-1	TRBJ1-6	ASSKGQTDSPLH
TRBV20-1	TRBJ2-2	SARVETGRDTGELF
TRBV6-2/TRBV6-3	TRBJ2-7	ASSGTSGWSREQY
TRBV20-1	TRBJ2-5	SGRAGVEETQY
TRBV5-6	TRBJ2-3	ASSWGTDTQY
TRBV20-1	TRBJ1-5	SARVPQGQTQH
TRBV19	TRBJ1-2	ASRTGATNYGYT
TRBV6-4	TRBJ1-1	ASSEGARTGRAF
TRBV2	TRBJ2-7	ASGTSGMVYEQY